This T cell receptor (beta chain) appears in the sequencing data of a study of cytomegalovirus exposure and HLA in healthy donors. Overall study: The roughly 100 million unique TCR beta sequences, from 150 million to 200 million T cells, were found by an earlier analysis. Around 80 million unique TCRs from HLA-typed donors were held in an early data release. Study results and caveats: Cytomegalovirus-associated status was assigned to more than 150 TCR beta chains.

PCR was performed using 60 Vbeta and 13 Jbeta primers. This table comes from immunoSEQ multiplex PCR, and its TCRdb copy is limited to in-frame clones, with some not included. The sample records around 170,000 clones, around 82% being singletons. The CDR3 extends over 11 amino acids. Germline V gene lookup returns CDR1 DFQATT and CDR2 SNEGSKA (reference sequence). For this clone: Its specificity is unknown. At one boundary the junction diverges from the germline segment, which might be a read error.

Specimen: PBMCs. The rearrangement links TRBV20-1 to TRBJ2-1; D unclear. This TCR came from a woman aged 25 to 45 in good health and CMV-seropositive. The CDR3 loop is CSASRVNGQFF. CDR3 coding DNA: TGCAGTGCTAGCCGAGTCAATGGGCAGTTCTTC.